Presented here are 13 T cell receptor beta chains from one specimen sequenced in a study of identical twins. In TCRdb, the 5' RACE reads were re-called with MiXCR into one record per CDR3 protein. The sample comprises 500,000 to 700,000 distinct CDR3 sequences, roughly 7.1% of which are singletons, and about 1.6% rests with the top ten. The same data also contributed to another study, on yellow fever vaccine responses in identical twins.

What was sequenced was PBMCs. All receptors come from a woman between 18 and 29 years old in good health.

This clonotype was counted between two and nine times. The genes are TRBV5-5 and TRBJ1-2; D is uncertain. V lost 1 base and J lost 2, with 12 bases in between. CDR1 SGHKS and CDR2 YYEKEE come from the germline V gene (reference sequence). The CDR3 sequence is 15 residues long. Here the CDR3 reads CASSLITNYNYGYTF. The CDR3 nucleotides are TGTGCCAGCAGCTTGATTACTAATTACAACTATGGCTACACCTTC.

J is TRBJ1-1 and V is TRBV2; D remains ambiguous. Germline CDR1 and CDR2: SNHLY and FYNNEI. V shed 7 bases and J shed 2 bases, with 17 bases lying between them. The CDR3 spans 15 residues. CDR3 nucleotides: TGTGCCAGCACCCAAGGGTTGGTAGATAACACTGAAGCTTTCTTT. It is translated as CASTQGLVDNTEAFF.

The chain couples TRBV7-2 to TRBJ2-7; D not resolved. Germline V lookup: CDR1 SGHTA, CDR2 FQGNSA. V shed 4 bases and J shed 2 bases, with 18 bases lying between them. The CDR3 loop spans 16 amino acids. The CDR3 loop is CASSSLRAPRAYEQYF. The CDR3 coding sequence is TGTGCCAGCAGCTCCCTCCGGGCCCCCAGAGCCTACGAGCAGTACTTC.

This clonotype has a handful of counts. The V call is TRBV18, the J call TRBJ2-2; D gene uncertain. Germline V gene sequence: CDR1 KGHSH, CDR2 LQKENI. The V end lost 3 bases, the J end lost 7 bases, and 12 bases lay between the germline ends. The CDR3 has 14 amino acids. The CDR3 sequence: CASSPWAEDGELFF. In DNA form, the CDR3 reads TGTGCCAGCTCACCTTGGGCTGAGGACGGGGAGCTGTTTTTT.

J is TRBJ2-5 and V is TRBV7-9, with 9 positions matching TRBD2. From germline, CDR1 is SEHNR and CDR2 FQNEAQ (reference sequence). With V trimmed by 5 bases and J by 4 bases, 8 bases remained unmatched. This CDR3 has 15 residues. The CDR3 DNA is TGTGCCAGCAGCGACACGACTAGCGGAAGAGAGACCCAGTACTTC. Amino acid sequence: CASSDTTSGRETQYF.

As regards this clonotype: The junction departs from the called germline gene at one end, perhaps through a read error. The V and J genes are TRBV27 and TRBJ2-7; the match to TRBD2 covers 12 bases. This CDR3 is built from 17 residues. Germline lookup yields CDR1 MNHEY and CDR2 SMNVEV (reference sequence). The CDR3 spells CASSEPRTSGILYGQYF. The CDR3 region has the DNA TGTGCCAGCAGTGAACCTCGGACTAGCGGGATTCTCTACGGGCAGTACTTC.

This clonotype was counted ten times or more. The V gene is TRBV24-1, the J gene TRBJ2-2, with a weak D call TRBD2 (5 bases). Germline loops: CDR1 KGHDR, CDR2 SFDVKD. This CDR3 spans 15 amino acids. With 9 bases removed from V and 1 base from J, the gap between germline ends came to 14 bases. The CDR3 region has the DNA TGTGCCACCCAGAGTGGAGGCAGGAACACCGGGGAGCTGTTTTTT. Amino acid sequence: CATQSGGRNTGELFF.

In this sample, this clonotype turned up many times. This chain links TRBV9 with TRBJ1-2, with a possible D match to TRBD1 (5 bases). V was shortened by 3 bases and J by 5 bases, with 14 bases between the two germline ends. CDR1 is SGDLS, CDR2 YYNGEE, per germline. The CDR3 has 14 residues. CDR3 nucleotides: TGTGCCAGCAGCGAGAGTGAGGGGCCGTATGGCTACACCTTC. Protein product: CASSESEGPYGYTF.

The chain carries TRBV9 and TRBJ2-2; 9 nucleotides match TRBD2. The trim removed 2 bases at V and 4 bases at J, leaving 3 bases unmatched. The CDR3 covers 15 residues. Germline V gives CDR1 SGDLS, CDR2 YYNGEE. In DNA, the CDR3 is TGTGCCAGCAGCGTGACTAGCGGTAGCACCGGGGAGCTGTTTTTT. Translated: CASSVTSGSTGELFF.

This clonotype came up a few times. The V call is TRBV6-4, the J call TRBJ2-3, with 10 bases matching TRBD2. Germline CDR1 MRHNA, CDR2 SNTAGT. The CDR3 is made up of 16 amino acids. With V trimmed by 2 bases and J by 0 bases, 2 bases remained unmatched. This CDR3 is CASSDVLAGSTDTQYF. DNA for the CDR3: TGTGCCAGCAGTGACGTACTAGCGGGGAGCACAGATACGCAGTATTTT.

The chain joins TRBV20-1 to TRBJ2-3, with TRBD2 matching over 13 bases. Germline CDR1 is DFQATT and CDR2 is SNEGSKA (reference sequence). The CDR3 is made up of 15 amino acids. The V gene end was trimmed by 3 bases and the J gene end by 2 bases; junction bases not matched to a gene: 2. Here the CDR3 DNA reads TGCAGTGCTAGGGGACTAGCGGGGCTCACAGATACGCAGTATTTT. Translating gives CSARGLAGLTDTQYF.

The gene calls are TRBV2 and TRBJ2-3; maybe TRBD2 (6 bases). In germline, CDR1 is SNHLY, CDR2 FYNNEI. V lost 4 bases, J lost 5 bases, and 7 bases lay in between. The CDR3 has 12 amino acids. In nucleotides, the CDR3 is TGTGCCAGCAGTGGCGGGGTAGATACGCAGTATTTT. Protein product: CASSGGVDTQYF.

The V gene is TRBV20-1, the J gene TRBJ2-1; tentatively, D is TRBD1 (5 bases). The germline V and J ends were trimmed by 1 base and 3 bases, with 10 bases remaining between them. In germline, CDR1 is DFQATT, CDR2 SNEGSKA (reference sequence). The CDR3 is 14 amino acids. CDR3 bases: TGCAGTGCTAGAGTGGGGCTAGTCTACAATGAGCAGTTCTTC. This encodes CSARVGLVYNEQFF.